This TCR beta chain came from a study of Graves' ophthalmopathy and Graves' hyperthyroidism. Study results and limitations: Ophthalmopathy could be told apart from stable hyperthyroidism by a 13-signature model (around 85% sensitivity, about 80% specificity). Most thyroid clonotypes expanded beyond 0.001 frequency were also found in blood.

Ineligible for inclusion were patients with other autoimmune diseases, uncontrolled infections, pregnancy or lactation. Clinicians made diagnoses from clinical symptoms, serum thyroxine, TRAb, thyroid ultrasound and orbital computed tomography. On this clonotype itself: Its antigen remains unknown.

The CDR3 consists of 13 residues. Germline V CDR1 and CDR2: LNHDA, SQIVND (reference sequence). The V end was cut by 7 bases, the J end by 9 bases, with 13 bases between. Amplifying from RNA transcripts, the study obtained TCR beta CDR3 regions. The first round was an RT-PCR with HTBI primers, and the second round was a multiplex PCR. TCRdb re-called the multiplex PCR reads with MiXCR, one entry per CDR3 protein. The table records about 740,000 distinct CDR3 sequences, 35% to 50% of them present only once. Sequencing was carried out using peripheral blood. The clonotype was recovered from an adult man with Graves' ophthalmopathy. The V call is TRBV19, the J call TRBJ1-6, with D possibly TRBD1 on 6 matching bases. CDR3 amino acids: CASTGVYGSPLHF. The CDR3 DNA follows: TGTGCCAGTACAGGGGTTTATGGTTCACCCCTCCACTTT.